The following is a T cell receptor beta chain sequence with its context. This clone was seen only a few times. The target of this receptor is not known. It has no much larger one-base neighbor in the sample; base qualities were not kept. Healthy HIV-negative adults with no recently reported acute infections or vaccinations were included as donors. All donors were Caucasian adults living in Nashville, Tennessee, USA. For unsorted samples, 75 million to 90 million PBMCs were counted and genomic DNA was extracted with the QIAamp DNA Blood Mini kit. Blood was collected by leukapheresis, and PBMCs were isolated by Ficoll-Histopaque density gradient centrifugation and then cryopreserved in liquid nitrogen vapor phase. Using the deep immunoSEQ assay, TCR CDR3 regions were amplified from genomic DNA by multiplex PCR. For each cell subset, the extracted genomic DNA was distributed evenly across all wells of several immunoSEQ 96-well plates, and each plate served as one replicate. For unsorted PBMC, each replicate PCR was loaded with 250 to 300 ng genomic DNA, equivalent to about 33,000 T cell genomes. Ten immunoSEQ deep assay plates were used to sequence the unsorted PBMC genomic DNA. Purified libraries were measured with a Qubit 3.0 fluorometer, size-checked on a Bioanalyzer 2100, and measured again with the KAPA Library Quantification kit. Every immunoSEQ 96-well plate was sequenced on a dedicated single-read 150-cycle Illumina NextSeq 550 flow cell. In the source study's methods: The immunoSEQ output contained only junctional sequences without quality scores, so filtering could not match that applied to full-length reads. Sequences were annotated with PyIR, a Python wrapper for IgBLAST v1.9, and V/J genes and CDR3 were assigned using IMGT germline references. Any read was removed if the V/J assignment was weak (E-value above 1e-6), the CDR3 was missing, or the read contained stop codons, out-of-frame junctions, or ambiguous translated residues. A V3J clonotype was defined by an identical inferred V gene, J gene, and CDR3 amino acid sequence. The percentage overlap between two repertoires was calculated by dividing the number of shared unique clonotypes by the size of the smaller repertoire. Repertoire richness was assessed with RTK rarefaction, the Chao1 estimator, and Recon v2.1 estimates of unobserved clonotypes. Entries here come from immuneACCESS through TCRdb and include only in-frame sequences with V and J called. Some clones fail to appear in such tables; in the studies checked, an unresolved V gene covers under half of the shortfall, and the cause of the remainder is unknown. V and J calls and clone size are those listed in that table; D and trimming were worked out from the DNA. This sample is represented by 90,000 to 100,000 clones; around half of them were singletons. The ten largest clones take up roughly 16% of the sample.

CDR1 and CDR2 are read off the germline V gene (reference sequence) as PRHDT and FYEKMQ. The CDR3 contains 15 residues, cysteine and phenylalanine counted. The DNA shown is the 45-base CDR3, in frame from base 1. V is cut back by 5 bases and J by 2 bases, with 6 bases in the junction unmatched. The source of the sample is a study of shared clonotypes between healthy human individuals (dated by TCRdb to the early 2020s). Broadly, across the study: Three men and a couple of women, aged 18 to 49 years, made up the cohort. To estimate repertoire size and how much clonotypes are shared between individuals, the study performed deep sequencing of blood TCR repertoires from a few healthy adults. Different laboratories and diverse techniques were used to prepare libraries and sequence TCR repertoires, to increase sequencing depth and limit assay-specific biases. Between about 0.85 and 10 billion PBMCs per donor were obtained by leukapheresis.

Results the study describes overall, beyond this receptor: Sampling was restricted to blood, and TCR repertoires in tissues likely differ from the TCR repertoires found in blood. Because the study included only a small number of donors, the genetic and exposure-history diversity represented was limited. Based on pairwise subsampling, the degree of clonotype sharing among donors was expected to be affected by sequencing depth.

Recombination connected TRBV13 to TRBJ2-3, with 8 bases in between that match TRBD1. Sequences were obtained from PBMCs. This clonotype originated in a middle-aged woman in good health. Some clones in this sample may be carry-over from other donors' samples. The base sequence is TGTGCCAGCAGCCCGAGGGACAGGAACACAGATACGCAGTATTTT. It encodes CASSPRDRNTDTQYF.